One sample yielded the 13 T cell receptor beta chains listed below, sequenced in a study of blood T cells in healthy people across ages. A sample-barcoded 5' primer and a J-beta primer mix were used in a second PCR of roughly 7 to 11 cycles. TCRdb used MiXCR to reprocess the 5' RACE reads, holding one entry per CDR3 protein. In the table there are 850,000 to 1,300,000 distinct CDR3 sequences, 40% to 45% of which are singletons. Sequences were obtained from blood. Receptors originate from a woman aged 60-75 years in good health.

This clonotype was detected only a few times. The chain links TRBV6-2 or TRBV6-3 to TRBJ2-1, with TRBD2 identical over 10 bases. Germline-derived CDR1 and CDR2 are MNHEY and SVGEGT. V trimming: 10 bases; J trimming: 9 bases; junction bases outside the gene matches: 12. The CDR3 is 14 amino acids. The CDR3 spells CATSGRAGGSEQFF. CDR3 sequence (DNA): TGTGCCACCAGCGGACGAGCGGGAGGGAGTGAGCAGTTCTTC.

J is TRBJ2-7 and V is TRBV7-9, with D maybe TRBD1 (6 bases). From germline, CDR1 is SEHNR and CDR2 FQNEAQ (reference sequence). The ends were cut back, 1 base at V and 3 bases at J, with 13 bases in the middle. The CDR3 extends over 15 amino acids. The CDR3 DNA reads as TGTGCCAGCAGCTTAGGGGGGCCAGATGTCTACGAGCAGTACTTC. It yields the protein CASSLGGPDVYEQYF.

Only a few counts were recorded for this clonotype. V is TRBV29-1 and J is TRBJ2-3; D might be TRBD1 or TRBD2, each matching 5 bases. Looked up from germline, CDR1 is SQVTM and CDR2 is ANQGSEA. V lost 4 bases, J lost 6 bases, and 14 bases lay in between. The CDR3 runs 13 residues. The CDR3 loop is CSVVGASLDTQYF. The CDR3 region has the DNA TGCAGCGTTGTCGGGGCTAGCCTTGATACGCAGTATTTT.

The J gene is TRBJ2-5, the V gene TRBV4-1, with TRBD2 as a possible D gene (6 bases). The J call is doubtful: the DNA matches TRBJ2-7 better. Germline V CDR1 and CDR2: MGHRA, YSYEKL. This CDR3 has 16 amino acids. DNA for the CDR3: TGCGCCAGCAGCCAGAACTCTCACGGGACTGTCCACGAGCAGTACTTC. Translated: CASSQNSHGTVHEQYF.

This clonotype was observed a few times. This chain uses TRBV7-2 with TRBJ1-2, with unresolved D. CDR1 is SGHTA, CDR2 FQGNSA, per germline. This CDR3 has 14 amino acids. V gave up 1 base and J gave up 2 bases, with 8 bases separating them. The CDR3 sequence: CASSLDGQNYGYTF. In DNA form, the CDR3 reads TGTGCCAGCAGCTTAGATGGCCAGAACTATGGCTACACCTTC.

The rearrangement links TRBV5-1 to TRBJ2-5; TRBD1 aligns across 9 bases. Per germline, CDR1 SGHRS and CDR2 YFSETQ. V dropped 2 bases and J dropped 4; count of bases not matched to a gene: 6. CDR3 length: 15 residues. The CDR3 coding sequence is TGCGCCAGCAGCTTCCCGACAGGGGGGATAGAGACCCAGTACTTC. Amino acids: CASSFPTGGIETQYF.

This clonotype was detected a few times. This CDR3 reads CASSPEGVRQPQHF. In DNA, the CDR3 is TGTGCCAGCAGCCCTGAGGGGGTTCGTCAGCCCCAGCATTTT. The chain is built from TRBV7-8 and TRBJ1-5; perhaps TRBD1 as D (6 bases). V was shortened by 5 bases and J by 6 bases, with 14 bases between the two germline ends. The CDR3 length is 14 residues. In germline, CDR1 is SGHVS, CDR2 FQNEAQ.

A word on this clonotype: One end of the junction is discordant with germline, which a read error may explain. The chain couples TRBV29-1 to TRBJ1-2; TRBD1 aligns across 7 bases. CDR3 length: 15 amino acids. Germline-derived CDR1 and CDR2 are SQVTM and ANQGSEA. The CDR3 sequence is CSALKGAQGHYGYSF. The CDR3 nucleotides read TGCAGCGCCCTAAAGGGGGCACAGGGCCACTATGGCTACAGCTTC. The whole variable domain, filled in from reference TRBV29-1 and TRBJ1-2, reads SAVISQKPSRDICQRGTSLTIQCQVDSQVTMMFWYRQQPGQSLTLIATANQGSEATYESGFVIDKFPISRPNLTFSTLTVSNMSPEDSSIYLCSALKGAQGHYGYSFGSGTRLTVV.

Notes on this clonotype: Possible read error: a much larger clone is one base away. The CDR3 is CSYYGTGGTDTQYF. Written as DNA, the CDR3 is TGCAGCTACTACGGGACTGGCGGCACAGATACGCAGTATTTT. The gene calls are TRBV29-1 and TRBJ2-3; a weak D match, TRBD2 (6 bases). Trimming left V 8 bases short and J 1 base short, with 16 bases between. The CDR3 length is 14 residues. Germline loops: CDR1 SQVTM, CDR2 ANQGSEA.

The chain employs TRBV20-1 and TRBJ1-2; D gene uncertain. The CDR3 is made up of 10 amino acids. Deletions cut 0 bases from V and 8 bases from J, with 4 bases between. Germline V gene data show CDR1 as DFQATT and CDR2 as SNEGSKA (reference sequence). The CDR3 is CSARDGGYTF. CDR3 bases: TGCAGTGCTAGAGATGGGGGCTACACCTTC.

This clonotype was observed a few times. This chain uses TRBV20-1 with TRBJ2-7; D gene uncertain. The germline V gene has CDR1 DFQATT and CDR2 SNEGSKA (reference sequence). The CDR3 is 13 amino acids. The germline V and J ends were trimmed by 0 bases and 0 bases, with 6 bases remaining between them. This CDR3 is CSAREAVSYEQYF. For the CDR3, the DNA is TGCAGTGCTAGAGAGGCGGTCTCCTACGAGCAGTACTTC.

Concerning this clonotype: At one boundary the junction diverges from the germline segment, which might be a read error. This chain connects TRBV28 to TRBJ1-1; a possible D gene is TRBD1 (6 bases). The CDR3 loop spans 15 amino acids. Germline V gene lookup returns CDR1 MDHEN and CDR2 SYDVKM. The CDR3 nucleotides read TGTGCCAGCAGTCTCCCGACAGGCCGGACCTCTGAAGTTTTCTTT. Translating it yields CASSLPTGRTSEVFF.

This clonotype was detected many times. The gene calls are TRBV20-1 and TRBJ2-3; D perhaps matches TRBD1 (6 bases). With 6 bases removed from V and 2 bases from J, the gap between germline ends came to 15 bases. The CDR3 runs 14 residues. CDR1 is DFQATT and CDR2 is SNEGSKA in the germline V gene (reference sequence). The CDR3 is CSASTGDNTDTQYF. CDR3 bases: TGCAGTGCATCCACCGGGGACAACACAGATACGCAGTATTTT.